This T cell receptor beta chain was profiled in a study of blood T cell repertoires in COVID-19. On the study more broadly: Acute and convalescent COVID-19 specimens originated in the United States, Italy and Spain.

Individuals drawn from under 30 US areas were about 18 to 90 years old. Clinical history reported by participants formed the basis on which cohorts were assigned. Germline V gives CDR1 SGHVS, CDR2 FQNEAQ. V was clipped by 0 bases and J by 7 bases; unmatched bases: 6. The CDR3 loop spans 16 amino acids. In the study's own analysis: Estimates of nucleated cell counts were drawn from the amplification of reference gene primers. Assay used: immunoSEQ multiplex PCR; TCRdb lists only in-frame clones, some missing. V, J and clone size derive from that table, while D and trimming were established from the DNA sequence. The data contain a few hundred thousand clones, roughly 86% of them singletons.

Sample: PBMCs or T cells enriched from blood (not recorded which). V and J are TRBV7-8 and TRBJ2-1, with 10 bases identical to TRBD1. The clonotype comes from a woman between 18 and 29 years old who had recovered from COVID-19. CDR3 loop: CASSLADRGLGNEQFF. In DNA, the CDR3 is TGTGCCAGCAGCTTAGCAGACAGGGGGCTAGGAAATGAGCAGTTCTTC.